This entry is about one T cell receptor beta chain. Its antigen is still unknown. Germline V gene data show CDR1 as SGDLS and CDR2 as YYNGEE. The length of the CDR3 is 14 residues. The V end lost 0 bases, the J end lost 3 bases, and 10 bases lay between the germline ends. After isolation, RNA underwent reverse transcription to generate cDNA as the sequencing template. TCRdb's table, derived via immunoSEQ multiplex PCR, lists solely in-frame clones and lacks some. The sample records hundreds of thousands of clones, 66% being singletons. These data belong to a study of CD8+ T cells in alopecia areata. Looking at the study overall: Among treated patients, severity was scored by affected scalp area percentage.

Treatment described: oral pan-JAK inhibitor, 5-10 mg twice daily. Researchers took lesional scalp punch biopsies and peripheral blood from people who were alopecia areata patients. Starting from PBMCs, sorting isolated CD4+ and CD8+ T cells. Notes on the study in general: TCRs were shared less clearly across patients than in mice, possibly for HLA-related reasons.

This receptor was obtained from a human donor with alopecia areata. The sequences come from CD4+ T cells sorted from blood, collected around week 44, from a patient treated with tofacitinib. The gene calls are TRBV9 and TRBJ2-7; maybe TRBD1 (6 bases). The chain's CDR3 is CASSVDWGHYEQYF. DNA of the CDR3: TGTGCCAGCAGCGTAGATTGGGGGCACTACGAGCAGTACTTC.